This record concerns one T cell receptor beta chain sequence. This sample is drawn from a study of T cell changes during pregnancy in multiple sclerosis. The method was immunoSEQ multiplex PCR; TCRdb's version includes in-frame clones alone and lacks a portion of them. Among 85,000 to 100,000 clones, around 93% were seen once, and the ten largest hold around 0.93%. The clonotype originates from a female donor with multiple sclerosis, enrolled in a pregnancy study. Specimen: peripheral blood, collected before pregnancy.

CDR3 bases: TGTGCCAGCACCTACTATCAGGGGGCCAGGGGCACTGAAGCTTTCTTT. It specifies CASTYYQGARGTEAFF. The genes are TRBV6-6 and TRBJ1-1, with 8 bases matching TRBD1. The germline V gene has CDR1 MNHNY and CDR2 SVGAGI (reference sequence). V shed 7 bases, J shed 4 bases, and the junction held 14 bases outside the gene matches. The CDR3 has 16 residues.